The clone carrying this TCR beta chain turned up a few times. The CDR3 consists of 18 residues. V lost 4 bases and J 2 bases, leaving 24 bases between the germline ends. The germline gives CDR1 GTSNPN, CDR2 SVGIG (reference sequence). Time point denoted: blood 4 weeks post-SBRT, at nephrectomy. Specified treatment: 15 Gy SBRT to primary tumor, nephrectomy 4 weeks later. This sample stems from a study of radiation and T cells in renal cell carcinoma. Sequencing used immunoSEQ multiplex PCR; TCRdb keeps in-frame clones, though not all of them. Counted here are roughly 58,000 clones, 60% to 85% occurring once; the ten biggest clones make up 6.5% to 7.5%.

The input for sequencing was blood, taken from a patient whose treatment included radiotherapy and nephrectomy. The V and J genes are TRBV30 and TRBJ1-5; D perhaps matches TRBD1 (5 bases). The receptor was isolated from a man aged 60 to 69 with renal cell carcinoma. As DNA, the CDR3 is TGTGCCTGGAACCACCGGGACTCAGCGAGGTCGGGCAATCAGCCCCAGCATTTT. Translated: CAWNHRDSARSGNQPQHF.